Following are 21 T cell receptor beta chains from one sample sequenced in a study of graft-versus-host responses after intestinal transplantation. Repertoires were generated with immunoSEQ multiplex PCR, while TCRdb's copy carries only in-frame clones and drops some. The sample shows 85,000 to 100,000 clones, roughly 88% of them seen only once. The sequenced sample was PBMCs, obtained 255 days after intestinal transplant. The receptor source for this set is a human patient who received an intestinal transplant, so some T cells may come from the graft donor.

V gene TRBV5-4 combines with J gene TRBJ2-7; D might be TRBD2 (6 bases). This CDR3 is built from 15 residues. Trimming took 0 bases from V and 3 from J, leaving 13 bases between them. Germline CDR1 and CDR2: SGHNT and YYREEE (reference sequence). DNA of the CDR3: TGTGCCAGCAGCTTGGAAAGTGGAGGGTACTACGAGCAGTACTTC. This encodes CASSLESGGYYEQYF.

V gene TRBV4-2 combines with J gene TRBJ1-5; no firm D call. The CDR3 loop spans 12 amino acids. CDR1 is LGHNA and CDR2 is YNFKEQ in the germline V gene. V lost 5 bases to trimming and J lost 3 bases, with 5 bases between them. The CDR3 DNA reads as TGTGCCAGCAGCGTGGACAATCAGCCCCAGCATTTT. Protein: CASSVDNQPQHF.

The V and J genes are TRBV2 and TRBJ1-5; D gene unclear. Germline lookup yields CDR1 SNHLY and CDR2 FYNNEI. CDR3 size: 14 residues. The V end lost 1 base, the J end lost 3 bases, and 7 bases lay between the germline ends. In nucleotides, the CDR3 is TGTGCCAGCAGTGAAGGGGTCCTCAATCAGCCCCAGCATTTT. Translation gives CASSEGVLNQPQHF.

The V call is TRBV6-1, the J call TRBJ1-3; the D gene is possibly TRBD1 (5 bases). With 8 bases removed from V and 9 bases from J, the gap between germline ends came to 17 bases. The CDR3 has 13 residues. The germline V gene has CDR1 MNHNS and CDR2 SASEGT. CDR3 bases: TGTGCCAGCTATAACATCGGGGGTTTCACCATATATTTT. It is translated as CASYNIGGFTIYF.

This rearrangement joins TRBV7-2 to TRBJ2-3, with a possible D match to TRBD2 (5 bases). The V and J ends lost 2 bases and 3 bases respectively, with 9 bases between them. The CDR3 has 14 amino acids. In germline, CDR1 is SGHTA, CDR2 FQGNSA. The CDR3 nucleotides read TGTGCCAGCAGCTTAAAGGCGGGTACAGATACGCAGTATTTT. It translates to CASSLKAGTDTQYF.

V and J are TRBV5-4 and TRBJ2-7; TRBD2 aligns across 8 bases. Germline CDR1 and CDR2: SGHNT and YYREEE (reference sequence). This CDR3 spans 14 amino acids. Trimming cost V 1 base and J 7 bases; bases outside gene matches: 7. The chain's CDR3 is CASSLLGGGHEQYV. Written as DNA, the CDR3 is TGTGCCAGCAGCTTGTTGGGCGGGGGGCATGAGCAGTACGTC.

The CDR3 loop reads CASSRRDREPKLFF. The DNA of the CDR3 is TGTGCCAGCAGCCGCCGGGACAGGGAGCCTAAACTGTTTTTT. The V call is TRBV5-8, the J call TRBJ1-4; 9 nucleotides agree with TRBD1. Trimming cost V 4 bases and J 11 bases; bases outside gene matches: 9. In germline, CDR1 is SGHTS, CDR2 YDEGEE. The CDR3 totals 14 residues.

The CDR3 loop is CASSPESRGTLTDTQYF. The CDR3 nucleotides are TGCGCCAGCAGCCCCGAGTCACGCGGGACCCTCACAGATACGCAGTATTTT. V usage is TRBV4-1 and J usage is TRBJ2-3; TRBD2 might be the D (6 bases). The CDR3 is 17 amino acids. Trimming shortened V by 4 bases and J by 2 bases, and 19 bases separated the two germline ends. Per the germline V gene, CDR1 is MGHRA and CDR2 is YSYEKL.

The rearrangement links TRBV30 to TRBJ1-3, with TRBD1 as a possible D gene (6 bases). V dropped 4 bases and J dropped 0 bases, with 16 bases sitting between them. This CDR3 contains 16 residues. Germline CDR1 reads GTSNPN; CDR2 reads SVGIG (reference sequence). The CDR3 reads CAWIKGEAGSGNTIYF. The CDR3 nucleotides are TGTGCCTGGATTAAGGGGGAAGCAGGCTCTGGAAACACCATATATTTT.

The DNA for the CDR3 is TGTGCCAGCGGGACCGACAGGGACACCGGGGAGCTGTTTTTT. It encodes CASGTDRDTGELFF. The V call is TRBV25-1, the J call TRBJ2-2; 7 bases map to TRBD1. Germline V gene data show CDR1 as MGHDK and CDR2 as SYGVNS. The junction had 6 bases not matched to a gene; V was cut back by 8 bases and J by 3 bases. This CDR3 contains 14 residues.

The V gene is TRBV14, the J gene TRBJ1-1, with D unclear. Germline CDR1 reads SGHDN; CDR2 reads FVKESK. Trimming cost V 1 base and J 0 bases, with 3 bases left between them. CDR3 length: 13 residues. Here the CDR3 reads CASSQGVNTEAFF. In DNA, the CDR3 is TGTGCCAGCAGCCAAGGGGTGAACACTGAAGCTTTCTTT.

A single count supports this clone. Other DNA sequences in this sample translate to the same CDR3. The chain combines TRBV4-2 with TRBJ1-4; D possibly corresponds to TRBD1 (5 bases). The V gene's germline CDR1 is LGHNA and CDR2 YNFKEQ. The V and J ends lost 0 bases and 0 bases respectively, with 8 bases between them. The CDR3 has 16 residues. CDR3 amino acids: CASSQEEGATNEKLFF. The CDR3 DNA reads as TGTGCCAGCAGCCAAGAGGAAGGGGCAACTAATGAAAAACTGTTTTTT.

The chain links TRBV30 to TRBJ1-1; D is undetermined. Germline V lookup: CDR1 GTSNPN, CDR2 SVGIG (reference sequence). The CDR3 covers 13 residues. The ends were cut back, 0 bases at V and 1 base at J, with 6 bases in the middle. The CDR3 DNA reads TGTGCCTGGAGTGTCCAACGGAACACTGAAGCTTTCTTT. It is translated as CAWSVQRNTEAFF.

This clone was picked up one time. V and J are TRBV7-6 and TRBJ2-7; D not certain. Germline CDR1 and CDR2: SGHVS and FNYEAQ. The V gene lost 0 bases and the J gene lost 3 bases, with 12 bases spanning the gap. CDR3 size: 15 residues. CDR3 sequence reads: CASSLARDHLYEQYF. The CDR3 nucleotides are TGTGCCAGCAGCTTAGCGCGAGATCATCTCTACGAGCAGTACTTC.

The V call is TRBV19, the J call TRBJ2-5; TRBD2 matches at 10 bases. The J segment lost 3 bases and the V segment lost 7 bases, leaving 2 bases of the junction unmatched. Per the germline V gene, CDR1 is LNHDA and CDR2 is SQIVND (reference sequence). CDR3 length: 13 amino acids. The CDR3, as DNA: TGTGCCAGTACAGGACTAGCGGAAGAGACCCAGTACTTC. Its protein product is CASTGLAEETQYF.

For the CDR3, the DNA is TGTGCCACCACCCTGCGGACAGCCACACCTAATGAAAAACTGTTTTTT. This encodes CATTLRTATPNEKLFF. This chain connects TRBV11-2 to TRBJ1-4; perhaps TRBD1 as D (6 bases). This CDR3 is built from 16 residues. V shed 10 bases and J shed 3 bases, with 21 bases lying between them. Germline V CDR1 and CDR2: SGHAT, FQNNGV.

CDR3 DNA: TGTGCCAGCAGGGGGAACGGGAAACGGGAGACCCAGTACTTC. It yields the protein CASRGNGKRETQYF. The chain has TRBV27 and TRBJ2-5; possibly TRBD2 for D (5 bases). Trimming left V 6 bases short and J 5 bases short, with 16 bases between. Germline assignment: CDR1 MNHEY and CDR2 SMNVEV (reference sequence). The CDR3 covers 14 residues.

This clone has just one count. This chain connects TRBV4-2 to TRBJ2-1; D not resolved. The CDR3 spans 16 residues. Germline CDR1 and CDR2: LGHNA and YNFKEQ. The germline V and J ends were trimmed by 0 bases and 4 bases, with 13 bases remaining between them. The CDR3 protein is CASSQDYEITYNEQFF. The CDR3 DNA is TGTGCCAGCAGCCAAGATTACGAGATAACTTACAATGAGCAGTTCTTC.

As to this clone: This same CDR3 is encoded by further DNA sequences in the sample. This chain joins TRBV2 and TRBJ1-6; tentatively, D is TRBD1 (6 bases). This CDR3 contains 14 residues. V was shortened by 6 bases and J by 8 bases, with 14 bases between the two germline ends. Germline assignment: CDR1 SNHLY and CDR2 FYNNEI. In DNA form, the CDR3 reads TGTGCCAGCAGCCCCGAGGGGGGGGATTCACCCCTCCACTTT. Translating gives CASSPEGGDSPLHF.

The chain uses TRBV28 and TRBJ2-7, with D unresolved. The CDR3 has 13 amino acids. Germline V gene data show CDR1 as MDHEN and CDR2 as SYDVKM. Trimming took off 5 bases at V and 5 bases at J, with 13 bases between the two ends. This CDR3 is CASSEKFSDEQYF. Written as DNA, the CDR3 is TGTGCCAGCAGTGAGAAATTCAGCGACGAGCAGTACTTC.

This chain joins TRBV11-1 and TRBJ1-1; no clear D gene. Germline V gene lookup returns CDR1 SGHAT and CDR2 FQDESV (reference sequence). The CDR3 consists of 13 residues. V was clipped by 7 bases and J by 3 bases, with 12 bases between them. The CDR3 DNA sequence: TGTGCCAGCATAGATCCGGGCTACACTGAAGCTTTCTTT. It specifies CASIDPGYTEAFF.